This T cell receptor beta chain is drawn from a study of graft-versus-host responses after intestinal transplantation. About the research overall: Anti-thymocyte globulin induction, then tacrolimus and steroids for two to four years, went to all recipients. Study observations and caveats: There was an association between peak levels of circulating GvH clones and early post-transplant HvG declines. Recipient marrow held GvH clones, some first seen in ileum or blood. Some patients had graft-donor T cell macrochimerism, and their allografts showed high graft-versus-host to host-versus-graft clonal ratios.

The CDR3 loop spans 16 amino acids. Trimming removed 5 bases from V and 3 bases from J; junction bases left unmatched: 10. Per the germline V gene, CDR1 is SEHNR and CDR2 is FQNEAQ (reference sequence). A remark on this clone: What it binds is not known.

TCRdb's table, derived via immunoSEQ multiplex PCR, lists solely in-frame clones and lacks some. This sample has 85,000 to 90,000 clones; under 95% occur once, and the top ten carry under 0.4%. This sample comprised unstimulated CD4+ T cells sorted from spleen or lymph node cells, obtained before transplant. This chain connects TRBV7-9 to TRBJ2-5, with 9 bases identical to TRBD2. The TCR originated in a human donor who was the organ donor for an intestinal transplant. The CDR3 nucleotides read TGTGCCAGCAGCCCGCGGGAGGGCGCCGATGAAGAGACCCAGTACTTC. The encoded protein is CASSPREGADEETQYF.